The next 8 T cell receptor beta chains were all read from a single sample in a study of identical twins. TCRdb ran MiXCR on the 5' RACE reads and lists one entry per CDR3 protein. The sample shows approximately 230,000 distinct CDR3 sequences, 5.5% to 7.5% of them seen only once. The sample also formed part of further work on T cells expressing NK-cell markers.

What was sequenced was CD8+ T cells sorted from blood. Receptors were obtained from a woman aged 18-30 years in good health.

The chain combines TRBV5-6 with TRBJ2-7; D is undetermined. CDR1 is SGHDT, CDR2 YYEEEE, per germline. V shed 0 bases and J shed 7 bases, with 14 bases lying between them. The CDR3 has 14 residues. In DNA, the CDR3 is TGTGCCAGCAGCTTGGGTTCGACGGGTATGGAGCAGTACTTC. Amino acids: CASSLGSTGMEQYF.

This clonotype was counted ten times or more. This chain uses TRBV29-1 with TRBJ1-2; D gene uncertain. Germline-derived CDR1 and CDR2 are SQVTM and ANQGSEA. The ends were cut back, 2 bases at V and 6 bases at J, with 7 bases in the middle. The CDR3 contains 11 residues. For the CDR3, the DNA is TGCAGCGTTGAAAAAAGGAATGGCTACACCTTC. Translating gives CSVEKRNGYTF.

The V and J genes are TRBV7-6 and TRBJ2-5, with 12 bases that match TRBD2. Germline V lookup: CDR1 SGHVS, CDR2 FNYEAQ. After removal of 3 bases from V and 3 bases from J, the junction contained 5 bases not matched to a gene. The length of the CDR3 is 16 residues. The CDR3 sequence: CASSFGLAGIKETQYF. The CDR3 region has the DNA TGTGCCAGCAGCTTTGGACTAGCGGGGATTAAAGAGACCCAGTACTTC.

This clonotype was recorded many times. V gene TRBV7-2 combines with J gene TRBJ2-5; D ambiguous. V gave up 5 bases and J gave up 4 bases, with 14 bases separating them. The CDR3 contains 14 residues. Germline CDR1 SGHTA, CDR2 FQGNSA. The CDR3 protein is CASSLIRKAETQYF. The CDR3 DNA reads TGTGCCAGCAGCCTCATAAGGAAGGCAGAGACCCAGTACTTC.

The sample holds many counts of this clonotype. The rearrangement joins TRBV3-1 to TRBJ2-1, with 7 bases aligning to TRBD2. The junction had 9 bases not matched to a gene; V was cut back by 8 bases and J by 2 bases. The V gene's germline CDR1 is LGHDT and CDR2 YNNKEL (reference sequence). The CDR3 contains 15 residues. CDR3 region: CASPTPGLTYNEQFF. CDR3 DNA: TGTGCCAGCCCGACTCCGGGACTAACCTACAATGAGCAGTTCTTC.

Many counts were recorded for this clonotype. The V call is TRBV6-6, the J call TRBJ2-7; D uncertain. V was trimmed by 0 bases and J by 4 bases, leaving 7 bases between them. This CDR3 is built from 13 residues. Germline-derived CDR1 and CDR2 are MNHNY and SVGAGI (reference sequence). The CDR3 DNA reads TGTGCCAGCAGTTACTCGATCTCGTACGAGCAGTACTTC. It translates to CASSYSISYEQYF.

The gene calls are TRBV10-2 and TRBJ2-7, with D perhaps TRBD1 (6 bases). Per germline, CDR1 WSHSY and CDR2 SAAADI. CDR3 length: 15 residues. V was pared by 6 bases and J by 4 bases, with 19 bases between. CDR3 sequence (DNA): TGCGCCAGCAGCCTCCATAGGAACAGGGAATACGAGCAGTACTTC. Protein product: CASSLHRNREYEQYF.

This clonotype occurred a few times. This chain links TRBV21-1 with TRBJ1-2; TRBD1 was called by the table and not checked on the DNA. TRBV21-1 is reported as a pseudogene. This CDR3 is 14 amino acids long. The CDR3 protein is CASSSQGRGYGYTF. DNA for the CDR3: TGTGCCAGCAGCTCACAGGGGCGAGGCTATGGCTACACCTTC.